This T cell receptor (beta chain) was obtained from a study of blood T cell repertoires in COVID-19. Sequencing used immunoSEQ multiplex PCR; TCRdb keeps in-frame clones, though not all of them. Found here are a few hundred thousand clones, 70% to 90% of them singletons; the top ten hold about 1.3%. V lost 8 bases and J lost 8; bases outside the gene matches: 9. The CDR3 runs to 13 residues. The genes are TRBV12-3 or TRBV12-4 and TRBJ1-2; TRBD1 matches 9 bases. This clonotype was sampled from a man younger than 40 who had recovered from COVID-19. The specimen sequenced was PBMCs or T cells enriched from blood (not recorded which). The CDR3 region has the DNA TGTGCCAGCCACACAGGGGGCGCCTGGGGCTACACCTTC. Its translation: CASHTGGAWGYTF.